The source of this TCR beta chain is a study of PD-L1 blockade in urothelial cancer. As for the study in general: The study recovered a median of 141,255 T cells per blood sample.

Germline loops: CDR1 MGHRA, CDR2 YSYEKL. V dropped 4 bases and J dropped 7; count of bases not matched to a gene: 12. This CDR3 comprises 15 residues. Clones were read by immunoSEQ multiplex PCR, and TCRdb kept only the in-frame ones, dropping some. There are 30,000 to 45,000 clones in the sample; 75% to 95% occur only once, and around 8.3% lies in the top ten. The chain couples TRBV4-1 to TRBJ1-1, with 7 bases matching TRBD1. The origin of this receptor is a man between 65 and 80 years old with urothelial cancer. Sequenced here: PBMCs, sampled around atezolizumab (anti-PD-L1) treatment. The CDR3 loop is CASSPLGQSKHEAFF. Here the CDR3 DNA reads TGCGCCAGCAGCCCCTTGGGACAGAGTAAACATGAAGCTTTCTTT.